Sequencing of this T cell receptor (beta chain) was carried out in a study of T cells in Graves' hyperthyroidism and ophthalmopathy. This clonotype showed up just a few times. Amplified TCR beta CDR3 regions derived from RNA transcripts. Carried out on the TCR CDR3, a first-round RT-PCR used the HTBI primer set. A single record per CDR3 protein comes from TCRdb applying MiXCR to the multiplex PCR reads. The sample holds hundreds of thousands of distinct CDR3 sequences, 11% to 15% seen once. The definition of stable Graves' hyperthyroidism was no ophthalmopathy progression within 18 months. The diagnostic basis comprised clinical symptoms, serum thyroxine and TRAb, thyroid ultrasound and orbital computed tomography. This sequence originates from a woman aged 18-30 years with Graves' hyperthyroidism. Material for sequencing was blood.

The CDR3 reads CASRSAAITPLHF. The DNA for the CDR3 is TGTGCCAGCAGGAGCGCTGCGATTACACCCCTCCACTTT. V gene TRBV6-1 combines with J gene TRBJ1-6; D ambiguous. This CDR3 comprises 13 residues. CDR1 MNHNS and CDR2 SASEGT come from the germline V gene. V was pared by 6 bases and J by 11 bases, with 14 bases between.